A selection of T cell receptor beta chains follows, all from one sample in a study of beta chain features in type 1 diabetes. Sequencing was performed with immunoSEQ multiplex PCR; in TCRdb, only in-frame clones are kept and a portion is missing. Of hundreds of thousands of clones listed, roughly an eighth are singletons. Sequenced: naive CD4+ T cells from blood. These receptors were taken from a man between 18 and 35 years old in good health. Both conserved end residues are part of each CDR3. A D gene is named only where the DNA matches it firmly. Clone size, where shown, is once, few, many, or a class for clones that have expanded.

>NA|few|TRBJ2-3|TRBV6-4
TGTGCCAGCTCAGGGTCCGGCACAGATACGCAGTATTTT
CASSGSGTDTQYF
>NA|NA|TRBJ2-5|TRBV7-2
TGTGCCAGCAGCCCGCCGAGGGTGGAGACCCAGTACTTC
CASSPPRVETQYF
>TRBD1|few|TRBJ1-2|TRBV5-1
TGCGCCAGCAGCTTGGATGGACAGGGTGGCTACACCTTC
CASSLDGQGGYTF
>TRBD1|few|TRBJ1-6|TRBV30
TGTGCCTGGGATTGGAGTGTGGGACAGGGTCAGGAGTCACCCCTCCACTTT
CAWDWSVGQGQESPLHF
>TRBD2|few|TRBJ2-5|TRBV7-2
TGTGCCAGCAGCTTAGTGGGGCGGGGGGGAGAGACCCAGTACTTC
CASSLVGRGGETQYF
>TRBD1|NA|TRBJ2-1|TRBV6-1
TGTGCCAGCAGGGGGGACAGCAATGAGCAGTTCTTC
CASRGDSNEQFF
>TRBD1|few|TRBJ1-2|TRBV7-2
TGTGCCAGCAGCCCAGGACAGGGGACATTATCGCTCTATGGCTACACCTTC
CASSPGQGTLSLYGYTF
>NA|NA|TRBJ2-7|TRBV29-1
TGCAGCGTTCGAAATACAGGTTCCTACGAGCAGTACTTC
CSVRNTGSYEQYF
>TRBD2|few|TRBJ2-5|TRBV30
TGTGCCTGGAGACTAGCGGGAGGGAGAGAGACCCAGTACTTC
CAWRLAGGRETQYF
>TRBD1|few|TRBJ2-3|TRBV30
TGTGCCTGGAGTGTAGGACAGGGACGCACAGATACGCAGTATTTT
CAWSVGQGRTDTQYF
>TRBD1|few|TRBJ1-6|TRBV19
TGTGCCAGTAGTTCCGGGACAGGGAGGAATTCACCCCTCCACTTT
CASSSGTGRNSPLHF
>NA|few|TRBJ1-1|TRBV29-1
TGCAGCGCCCACGGTGGGAGGACTGAAGCTTTCTTT
CSAHGGRTEAFF
>NA|few|TRBJ2-7|TRBV6-1
TGTGCCAGCAGTGAAGAGGTCAGGGTGAACGAGCAGTACTTC
CASSEEVRVNEQYF
>NA|NA|TRBJ1-1|TRBV7-9
TGTGCCAGCAGCCCGCGAGGTATGGCCTCCGATGATGAAGCTTTCTTT
CASSPRGMASDDEAFF
>NA|NA|TRBJ1-1|TRBV30
TGTGCCTCTGATTTGGGGGGTTGGACTGAAGCTTTCTTT
CASDLGGWTEAFF
>TRBD2|few|TRBJ2-1|TRBV6-5
TGTGCCAGCTTGTCGGGAGGAGGTGAGCAGTTCTTC
CASLSGGGEQFF
>NA|NA|TRBJ2-3|TRBV4-2
TGTGCCAGCAGCATAGTGGATACGCAGTATTTT
CASSIVDTQYF
>NA|NA|TRBJ2-5|TRBV7-2
TGTGCCAGCAGCCGCGGAGGGGCAGGGGAGACCCAGTACTTC
CASSRGGAGETQYF
>NA|few|TRBJ2-1|TRBV9
TGTGCCAGCAGCGCGAGTGTGCGGCAGGGTGTATACAATGAGCAGTTCTTC
CASSASVRQGVYNEQFF
>NA|few|TRBJ1-5|TRBV7-3
TGTGCCAGCAGCTTAGTTTCGTCAGGGGATCAGCCCCAGCATTTT
CASSLVSSGDQPQHF
>TRBD2|few|TRBJ2-1|TRBV9
TGTGCCAGCAGCGTGGGACTAGCGGGGCCTCTCGGTGGGCAGTTCTTC
CASSVGLAGPLGGQFF
>TRBD1|NA|TRBJ2-1|TRBV30
TGTGCCTGGAGTCCTCCCGGGACAGGGGGAAACAATGAGCAGTTCTTC
CAWSPPGTGGNNEQFF
>NA|NA|TRBJ1-2|TRBV4-3
TGCGCCAGCAGCCAAGATCGAGAGTTTGGCTACACCTTC
CASSQDREFGYTF
>NA|many|TRBJ2-1|TRBV14
TGTGCCAGCAGCCAAGAATACACGTACAATGAGCAGTTCTTC
CASSQEYTYNEQFF
>NA|few|TRBJ2-3|TRBV9
TGTGCCAGCAGCGTAGGAGGTAGCACCACAGATACGCAGTATTTT
CASSVGGSTTDTQYF